This T cell receptor beta chain was retrieved from a study of CD8+CD57+ T cells in acquired aplastic anemia. The patients chosen for sequencing had shown expansion of CD8+CD57+ cells (detected by flow cytometry). Severe acquired aplastic anemia was present in all patients. TCR beta VDJ combinations and CDR3 sequences were profiled from genomic DNA. TCRdb ran MiXCR on the reads and lists one entry per CDR3 protein. Here the sample spans 50,000 or so distinct CDR3 sequences, 55% to 70% being singletons. Findings of the study overall: Patients shared twenty-nine CD8+ CDR3 sequences with controls.

This clonotype appeared many times. Its antigen is not identified. Losses at the gene ends were 3 bases for V and 0 bases for J; bases not matched to a gene: 7. The V gene's germline CDR1 is LGHNA and CDR2 YNFKEQ. The CDR3 is 17 residues long. The gene calls are TRBV4-2 and TRBJ2-1; TRBD1 matches at 8 bases. The origin of this receptor is a human donor with aplastic anemia. The sequenced sample consisted of sorted CD4+, CD8+, or CD8+CD57+ T cells (not recorded which) from PBMCs. The CDR3 here is CASSQVIQGASYNEQFF. CDR3 sequence (DNA): TGTGCCAGCAGCCAGGTGATCCAGGGGGCCTCCTACAATGAGCAGTTCTTC.